This is a list of T cell receptor beta chains from one sample in a study of blood T cell repertoires in COVID-19. Generated by immunoSEQ multiplex PCR, the TCRdb table keeps only in-frame clones and is missing some. The table records roughly 250,000 clones, around nine tenths of them present only once. Sequencing was carried out using peripheral blood. Every receptor here comes from a man younger than 45 with COVID-19, enrolled during active disease. The CDR3 runs from the conserved cysteine through the conserved F or W. The order of the fields is D gene, V gene, J gene, clone size, CDR3 protein, CDR3 DNA. The D gene is left open where the match is weak. Clone sizes are given selectively: once, few, many, or a class where the clone is expanded.

D: TRBD2
V: TRBV6-1
J: TRBJ2-1
size: -
CDR3: CASSEGPAGGYNEQFF
DNA: TGTGCCAGCAGTGAAGGGCCAGCGGGGGGGTACAATGAGCAGTTCTTC

D: -
V: TRBV25-1
J: TRBJ1-4
size: -
CDR3: CASRGTGANEKLFF
DNA: TGTGCCAGCAGGGGAACCGGGGCTAATGAAAAACTGTTTTTT

D: TRBD1
V: TRBV5-6
J: TRBJ2-7
size: -
CDR3: CASRETGTGNYEQYF
DNA: TGTGCCAGCAGAGAAACCGGGACAGGGAATTACGAGCAGTACTTC

D: TRBD1
V: TRBV5-6
J: TRBJ2-5
size: -
CDR3: CASSFTTGTGAQETQYF
DNA: TGTGCCAGCAGCTTCACTACCGGGACAGGGGCGCAAGAGACCCAGTACTTC

D: TRBD1
V: TRBV5-5
J: TRBJ1-5
size: -
CDR3: CASSSRQGDQPQHF
DNA: TGTGCCAGCAGCTCAAGACAGGGCGATCAGCCCCAGCATTTT

D: -
V: TRBV2
J: TRBJ2-1
size: -
CDR3: CASIGTYIYNEQFF
DNA: TGTGCCAGCATCGGGACTTATATCTACAATGAGCAGTTCTTC

D: TRBD2
V: TRBV2
J: TRBJ2-1
size: -
CDR3: CASSEVQRGYNEQFF
DNA: TGTGCCAGCAGTGAAGTCCAGCGGGGTTACAATGAGCAGTTCTTC

D: -
V: TRBV2
J: TRBJ1-3
size: once
CDR3: CASTGGAGNTIYF
DNA: TGTGCCAGCACGGGGGGAGCTGGAAACACCATATATTTT

D: TRBD2
V: TRBV19
J: TRBJ2-6
size: -
CDR3: CASSLLAASSGANVLTF
DNA: TGTGCCAGTAGTTTACTAGCGGCTAGCTCTGGGGCCAACGTCCTGACTTTC

D: TRBD1
V: TRBV3-1/TRBV3-2
J: TRBJ1-6
size: -
CDR3: CASSKGQGNSPLHF
DNA: TGTGCCAGCAGCAAGGGACAGGGTAATTCACCCCTCCACTTT

D: -
V: TRBV27
J: TRBJ1-2
size: -
CDR3: CASSPPGMGGAGYTF
DNA: TGTGCCAGCAGTCCCCCGGGCATGGGGGGGGCGGGCTACACCTTC

D: -
V: TRBV18
J: TRBJ1-1
size: -
CDR3: CASSPRGGGEGEAFF
DNA: TGTGCCAGCTCACCACGAGGGGGGGGTGAAGGTGAAGCTTTCTTT

D: TRBD2
V: TRBV24-1
J: TRBJ2-3
size: -
CDR3: CATSDRDYSDTQYF
DNA: TGTGCCACCAGTGACAGGGACTACAGCGATACGCAGTATTTT

D: -
V: TRBV9
J: TRBJ1-2
size: -
CDR3: CASTPGLQGRGYTF
DNA: TGTGCCAGCACGCCGGGGCTACAGGGCCGTGGCTACACCTTC

D: -
V: TRBV5-1
J: TRBJ2-3
size: -
CDR3: CASWGVHADTQYF
DNA: TGCGCCAGCTGGGGGGTCCACGCAGATACGCAGTATTTT

D: TRBD1
V: TRBV9
J: TRBJ2-1
size: once
CDR3: CASSGHGQGRPLEQFF
DNA: TGTGCCAGCAGCGGCCACGGACAGGGGAGGCCTTTGGAGCAGTTCTTC

D: -
V: TRBV11-3
J: TRBJ2-5
size: -
CDR3: CASSPPGEEETQYF
DNA: TGTGCCAGCAGCCCACCGGGGGAGGAGGAGACCCAGTACTTC

D: -
V: TRBV3-1/TRBV3-2
J: TRBJ2-1
size: -
CDR3: CASSQGLGTFYNEQFF
DNA: TGTGCCAGCAGCCAAGGACTCGGGACTTTCTACAATGAGCAGTTCTTC

D: -
V: TRBV4-2
J: TRBJ2-2
size: few
CDR3: CASSQDRPTGELFF
DNA: TGTGCCAGCAGCCAAGATCGCCCTACTGGGGAGCTGTTTTTT

D: -
V: TRBV18
J: TRBJ1-2
size: -
CDR3: CASSPPGPTLNYGYTF
DNA: TGTGCCAGCTCACCCCCGGGTCCTACTCTAAACTATGGCTACACCTTC

D: TRBD2
V: TRBV6-5
J: TRBJ2-2
size: -
CDR3: CASVAGPNTGELFF
DNA: TGTGCCAGCGTAGCGGGACCGAACACCGGGGAGCTGTTTTTT

D: TRBD2
V: TRBV6-1
J: TRBJ2-2
size: -
CDR3: CASSEAGASGGAYTGELFF
DNA: TGTGCCAGCAGTGAAGCTGGGGCTAGCGGGGGGGCGTACACCGGGGAGCTGTTTTTT

D: -
V: TRBV27
J: TRBJ2-2
size: -
CDR3: CASSPTRVKGGELFF
DNA: TGTGCCAGCAGTCCTACTAGAGTGAAGGGCGGGGAGCTGTTTTTT

D: -
V: TRBV11-2
J: TRBJ2-1
size: once
CDR3: CASSGGGGDEQFF
DNA: TGTGCCAGCAGTGGCGGGGGCGGGGATGAGCAGTTCTTC

D: -
V: TRBV25-1
J: TRBJ1-4
size: -
CDR3: CASSAFGGPGEKLFF
DNA: TGTGCCAGCAGTGCGTTCGGGGGTCCGGGTGAAAAACTGTTTTTT

D: -
V: TRBV28
J: TRBJ2-5
size: -
CDR3: CASTLRLRGGLQETQYF
DNA: TGTGCCAGCACCCTACGCCTCCGCGGGGGCCTACAAGAGACCCAGTACTTC

D: -
V: TRBV5-1
J: TRBJ1-5
size: -
CDR3: CASRMGSNQPQHF
DNA: TGCGCCAGCAGAATGGGCAGTAATCAGCCCCAGCATTTT

D: TRBD2
V: TRBV4-2
J: TRBJ2-1
size: -
CDR3: CASSQEALASHNEQFF
DNA: TGTGCCAGCAGCCAAGAGGCACTAGCGTCCCACAATGAGCAGTTCTTC

D: -
V: TRBV6-5
J: TRBJ1-5
size: -
CDR3: CASSYSPSANQPQHF
DNA: TGTGCCAGCAGTTACTCCCCCAGCGCCAATCAGCCCCAGCATTTT

D: -
V: TRBV1
J: TRBJ2-4
size: -
CDR3: CTSSHPLAGVLAKNIQYF
DNA: TGCACCAGCAGCCACCCACTAGCGGGGGTCTTAGCCAAAAACATTCAGTACTTC